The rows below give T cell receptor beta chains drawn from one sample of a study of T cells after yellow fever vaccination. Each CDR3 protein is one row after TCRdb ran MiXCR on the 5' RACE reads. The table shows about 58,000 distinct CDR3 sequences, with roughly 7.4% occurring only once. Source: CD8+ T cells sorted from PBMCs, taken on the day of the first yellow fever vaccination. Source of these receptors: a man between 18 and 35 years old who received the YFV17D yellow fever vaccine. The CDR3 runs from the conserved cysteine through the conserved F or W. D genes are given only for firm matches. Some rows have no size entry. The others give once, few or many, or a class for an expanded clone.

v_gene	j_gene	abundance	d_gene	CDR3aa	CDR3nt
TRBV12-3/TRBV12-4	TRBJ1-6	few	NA	CASSPYPDGNYNSPLHF	TGTGCCAGCAGTCCCTACCCGGACGGGAACTATAATTCACCCCTCCACTTT
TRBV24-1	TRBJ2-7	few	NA	CATRDKLDSYEQYF	TGTGCCACCAGGGATAAATTGGATTCCTACGAGCAGTACTTC
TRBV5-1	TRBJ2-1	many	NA	CASSLTGLRVGNEQFF	TGCGCCAGCAGCTTGACTGGCTTAAGGGTTGGCAATGAGCAGTTCTTC
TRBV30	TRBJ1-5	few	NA	CAWDSGISSNQPQHF	TGTGCCTGGGATTCCGGGATATCGAGCAATCAGCCCCAGCATTTT
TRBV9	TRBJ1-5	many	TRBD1	CASSQTGDGTPQHF	TGTGCCAGCAGCCAAACAGGGGACGGGACGCCCCAGCATTTT
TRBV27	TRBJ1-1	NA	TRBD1	CASIIRQGPGGAFF	TGTGCCAGCATTATAAGACAGGGGCCAGGGGGAGCTTTCTTT
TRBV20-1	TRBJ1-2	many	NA	CSARDSAGGNYGYTF	TGCAGTGCTAGAGATTCCGCCGGGGGCAACTATGGCTACACCTTC
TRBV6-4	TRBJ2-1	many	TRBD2	CASSDGLENNEQFF	TGTGCCAGCAGTGACGGACTAGAAAACAATGAGCAGTTCTTC
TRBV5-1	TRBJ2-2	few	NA	CASSQWGSANTGELFF	TGCGCCAGCAGCCAGTGGGGGAGCGCGAACACCGGGGAGCTGTTTTTT
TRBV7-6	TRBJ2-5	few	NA	CASSWSGQQQTQYF	TGTGCCAGCAGCTGGTCGGGTCAGCAGCAGACCCAGTACTTC
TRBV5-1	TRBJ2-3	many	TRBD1	CASSRTGSDTQYF	TGCGCCAGCAGCAGGACAGGGTCAGATACGCAGTATTTT
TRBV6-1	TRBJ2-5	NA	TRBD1	CASSVGQGLKETQYF	TGTGCCAGCAGTGTTGGACAGGGCCTAAAAGAGACCCAGTACTTC
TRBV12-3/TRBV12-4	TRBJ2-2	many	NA	CASSAPRVGELFF	TGTGCCAGCAGCGCCCCTAGGGTCGGGGAGCTGTTTTTT
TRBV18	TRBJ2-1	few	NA	CASSPPKDYRYNEQFF	TGTGCCAGCTCACCTCCAAAGGACTACCGCTACAATGAGCAGTTCTTC
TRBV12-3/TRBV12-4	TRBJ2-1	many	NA	CASSLQGNYNEQFF	TGTGCCAGCAGTTTACAGGGTAACTACAATGAGCAGTTCTTC
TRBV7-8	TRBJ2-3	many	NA	CASTRVSPVADTQYF	TGTGCCAGCACAAGGGTCAGTCCTGTCGCAGATACGCAGTATTTT
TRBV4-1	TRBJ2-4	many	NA	CASSQALAKNIQYF	TGCGCCAGCAGCCAGGCCCTAGCCAAAAACATTCAGTACTTC
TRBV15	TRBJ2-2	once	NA	CATSRFRDGGFGELFF	TGTGCCACCAGCAGATTCCGGGACGGTGGTTTTGGGGAGCTGTTTTTT
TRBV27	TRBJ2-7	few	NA	CASSFTLGYEQYF	TGTGCCAGCAGTTTTACCCTGGGCTACGAGCAGTACTTC
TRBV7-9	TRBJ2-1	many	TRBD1	CASSRRDRGFSNEQFF	TGTGCCAGCAGTCGCCGGGACAGGGGCTTTAGCAATGAGCAGTTCTTC
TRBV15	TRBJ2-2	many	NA	CATSRAASTGELFF	TGTGCCACCAGCCGGGCGGCGTCCACCGGGGAGCTGTTTTTT
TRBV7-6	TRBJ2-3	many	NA	CASSLTGAGKDTQYF	TGTGCCAGCAGCTTAACGGGGGCCGGGAAAGATACGCAGTATTTT
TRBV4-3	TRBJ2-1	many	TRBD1	CASSQEVAGTGVSNEQFF	TGCGCCAGCAGCCAAGAGGTTGCCGGGACAGGGGTTTCCAATGAGCAGTTCTTC
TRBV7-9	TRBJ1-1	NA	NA	CASSLYSDASNTEAFF	TGTGCCAGCAGCTTGTATTCCGACGCTTCGAACACTGAAGCTTTCTTT
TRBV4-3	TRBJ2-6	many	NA	CASSQSDRGTSGANVLTF	TGCGCCAGCAGCCAATCGGATAGAGGGACATCTGGGGCCAACGTCCTGACTTTC
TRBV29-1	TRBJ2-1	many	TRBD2	CSVDGSSGVSYNEQFF	TGCAGCGTTGATGGGTCTAGCGGTGTTAGTTACAATGAGCAGTTCTTC
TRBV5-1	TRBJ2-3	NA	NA	CASSSEAIDTQYF	TGCGCCAGCAGCTCGGAGGCCATAGATACGCAGTATTTT
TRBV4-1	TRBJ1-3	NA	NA	CASSQETGTGNTIYF	TGCGCCAGCAGCCAAGAAACAGGGACTGGAAACACCATATATTTT
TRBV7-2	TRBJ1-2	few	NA	CASSFEYPGPSLYGYTF	TGTGCCAGCAGCTTTGAGTACCCGGGGCCAAGTTTGTATGGCTACACCTTC
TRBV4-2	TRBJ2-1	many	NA	CASSRGLNVFEQFF	TGTGCCAGCAGCCGCGGACTAAATGTCTTTGAGCAGTTCTTC
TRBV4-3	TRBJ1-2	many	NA	CASSQDRGRGYGYTF	TGCGCCAGCAGCCAAGATCGGGGAAGGGGCTATGGCTACACCTTC
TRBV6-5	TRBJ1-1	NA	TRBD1	CASSYRLRDRGPHTEAFF	TGTGCCAGCAGTTACAGGTTAAGGGACAGGGGGCCCCACACTGAAGCTTTCTTT
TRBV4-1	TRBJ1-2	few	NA	CASSPRPTGIPNYGYTF	TGCGCCAGCAGCCCACGCCCTACAGGGATACCCAACTATGGCTACACCTTC
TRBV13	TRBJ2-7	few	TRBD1	CASSSRGEQYF	TGTGCCAGCAGCTCCAGGGGGGAGCAGTACTTC
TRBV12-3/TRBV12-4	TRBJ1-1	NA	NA	CASSLQGSNTEAFF	TGTGCCAGCAGTTTACAGGGTTCGAACACTGAAGCTTTCTTT
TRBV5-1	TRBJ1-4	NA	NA	CASSLVSTNEKLFF	TGCGCCAGCAGCTTGGTTTCAACTAATGAAAAACTGTTTTTT
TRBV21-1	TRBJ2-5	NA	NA	CASSKVASGLHPQETQYF	TGTGCCAGCAGCAAGGTGGCTAGCGGTTTACATCCCCAAGAGACCCAGTACTTC
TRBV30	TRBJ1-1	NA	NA	CAWSVSQNTEAFF	TGTGCCTGGAGTGTGAGTCAGAACACTGAAGCTTTCTTT
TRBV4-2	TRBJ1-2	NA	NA	CASSQGTGYGYTF	TGTGCCAGCAGCCAAGGTACAGGCTATGGCTACACCTTC
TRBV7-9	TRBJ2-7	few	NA	CASSSIGEQYF	TGTGCCAGCAGCTCTATCGGCGAGCAGTACTTC
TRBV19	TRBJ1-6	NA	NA	CASSIEIARSPLHF	TGTGCCAGTAGTATCGAAATCGCGCGGTCACCCCTCCACTTT
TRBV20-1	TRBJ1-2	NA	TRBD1	CSALWTGVGYTF	TGCAGTGCCCTATGGACAGGGGTTGGCTACACCTTC
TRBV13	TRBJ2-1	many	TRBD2	CASSILLAGNEQFF	TGTGCCAGCAGCATATTACTAGCGGGGAATGAGCAGTTCTTC
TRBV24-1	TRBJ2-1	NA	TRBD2	CATSPMRGAGGRRSSYNEQFF	TGTGCCACCAGTCCCATGAGGGGAGCGGGGGGCCGTAGGAGCTCCTACAATGAGCAGTTCTTC
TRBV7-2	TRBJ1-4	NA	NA	CASSERGGRNEKLFF	TGTGCCAGCAGCGAACGGGGGGGCAGGAATGAAAAACTGTTTTTT
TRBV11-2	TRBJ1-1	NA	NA	CASSPRTTEAFF	TGTGCCAGCAGCCCAAGGACCACTGAAGCTTTCTTT
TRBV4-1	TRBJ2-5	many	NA	CASSQGTSVGTQYF	TGCGCCAGCAGCCAAGGCACATCCGTTGGGACCCAGTACTTC
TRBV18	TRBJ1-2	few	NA	CASSPSGIPLNYGYTF	TGTGCCAGCTCACCATCCGGGATCCCCTTGAACTATGGCTACACCTTC
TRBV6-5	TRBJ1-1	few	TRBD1	CASSLYRGLNTEAFF	TGTGCCAGCAGTCTGTACAGGGGGCTGAACACTGAAGCTTTCTTT